A selection of T cell receptor beta chains follows, all from one sample in a study of regulatory T cells in long-lasting Graves disease. Each CDR3 protein is one row after TCRdb ran MiXCR on the multiplex PCR reads. The sample lists about 430,000 distinct CDR3 sequences; roughly 21% were seen once. Sequenced here: peripheral blood mononuclear cells (PBMCs), sampled when the disease was refractory, from a patient treated with antithyroid drugs. These receptors came from a female donor with Graves disease. Both conserved end residues are part of each CDR3. The D gene is left open where the match is weak. Not every row has a clone size; where given, it reads once, few, many or a size class.

V gene: TRBV28; clone size: many; J gene: TRBJ2-2; D gene: -; CDR3 length: 12; CDR3 protein: CASSRSTGELFF; CDR3 DNA: TGTGCCAGCAGCCGTAGCACCGGGGAGCTGTTTTTT
V gene: TRBV28; clone size: many; J gene: TRBJ1-4; D gene: TRBD1; CDR3 length: 16; CDR3 protein: CASSLFRGLTNEKLFF; CDR3 DNA: TGTGCCAGCAGTTTATTCAGGGGGCTAACTAATGAAAAACTGTTTTTT
V gene: TRBV20-1; clone size: many; J gene: TRBJ2-7; D gene: -; CDR3 length: 12; CDR3 protein: CSARLVGGEQYF; CDR3 DNA: TGCAGTGCTAGACTAGTTGGCGGCGAGCAGTACTTC
V gene: TRBV24-1; clone size: many; J gene: TRBJ2-5; D gene: TRBD1; CDR3 length: 13; CDR3 protein: CATRGTDQETQYF; CDR3 DNA: TGTGCCACCAGAGGGACAGACCAAGAGACCCAGTACTTC
V gene: TRBV10-1; clone size: few; J gene: TRBJ1-1; D gene: -; CDR3 length: 13; CDR3 protein: CASSRTTNTEAFF; CDR3 DNA: TGCGCCAGCAGCAGGACGACGAACACTGAAGCTTTCTTT
V gene: TRBV5-1; clone size: few; J gene: TRBJ2-7; D gene: TRBD1; CDR3 length: 15; CDR3 protein: CASSLGGTGSVEQYF; CDR3 DNA: TGCGCCAGCAGCTTGGGGGGGACAGGGTCGGTCGAGCAGTACTTC
V gene: TRBV27; clone size: -; J gene: TRBJ1-1; D gene: TRBD1; CDR3 length: 15; CDR3 protein: CASSTLGTGGTEAFF; CDR3 DNA: TGTGCCAGCAGCACGTTGGGGACAGGGGGCACTGAAGCTTTCTTT
V gene: TRBV3-1; clone size: -; J gene: TRBJ2-2; D gene: -; CDR3 length: 14; CDR3 protein: CASSLNAGTGELFF; CDR3 DNA: TGTGCCAGCAGCCTGAACGCGGGGACCGGGGAGCTGTTTTTT
V gene: TRBV6-2/TRBV6-3; clone size: -; J gene: TRBJ2-2; D gene: TRBD1; CDR3 length: 17; CDR3 protein: CASSSDRQGATTGELFF; CDR3 DNA: TGTGCCAGCAGTTCCGATAGACAGGGGGCTACCACCGGGGAGCTGTTTTTT
V gene: TRBV15; clone size: few; J gene: TRBJ2-7; D gene: TRBD2; CDR3 length: 15; CDR3 protein: CATSRASGRTYEQYF; CDR3 DNA: TGTGCCACCAGCAGAGCCAGCGGGAGGACCTACGAGCAGTACTTC
V gene: TRBV7-2; clone size: -; J gene: TRBJ1-5; D gene: TRBD1; CDR3 length: 15; CDR3 protein: CASSLGTGLNQPQHF; CDR3 DNA: TGTGCCAGCAGCTTAGGGACAGGGCTTAATCAGCCCCAGCATTTT
V gene: TRBV6-2/TRBV6-3; clone size: -; J gene: TRBJ2-7; D gene: -; CDR3 length: 15; CDR3 protein: CASSFSPDSSYEQYF; CDR3 DNA: TGTGCCAGCAGTTTCTCCCCAGATAGCTCCTACGAGCAGTACTTC
V gene: TRBV15; clone size: -; J gene: TRBJ2-1; D gene: TRBD2; CDR3 length: 15; CDR3 protein: CATKRTSGSSNEQFF; CDR3 DNA: TGTGCCACCAAGAGGACTAGCGGGAGCAGCAATGAGCAGTTCTTC
V gene: TRBV4-2; clone size: -; J gene: TRBJ2-7; D gene: -; CDR3 length: 15; CDR3 protein: CASSQDSLGTGEQYF; CDR3 DNA: TGTGCCAGCAGCCAAGATAGTCTGGGAACGGGGGAGCAGTACTTC
V gene: TRBV7-8; clone size: many; J gene: TRBJ1-2; D gene: -; CDR3 length: 13; CDR3 protein: CASSSRGSDGYTF; CDR3 DNA: TGTGCCAGCAGCTCCCGAGGGTCGGATGGCTACACCTTC
V gene: TRBV18; clone size: -; J gene: TRBJ2-3; D gene: -; CDR3 length: 14; CDR3 protein: CASSPLVRTDTQYF; CDR3 DNA: TGTGCCAGCTCACCCCTAGTTCGCACAGATACGCAGTATTTT